This T cell receptor beta chain emerged from a study of blood T cells in healthy people across ages. Study-level results: Significant beta diversity loss was already apparent by age about 39, declining roughly linearly.

The length of the CDR3 is 13 residues. Trimming removed 0 bases from V and 1 base from J, with 6 bases in between. Germline CDR1 is DFQATT and CDR2 is SNEGSKA (reference sequence). For the second PCR, which ran for 7 to 11 cycles, a sample-barcoded 5' primer and a J-beta primer mix were used. TCRdb re-called the 5' RACE reads through MiXCR, storing one row per CDR3 protein. The sample contains roughly 1.5 million distinct CDR3 sequences, 35% to 45% of which appear only once. This clonotype was counted between two and nine times. Its target is unknown. The source is a woman younger than 35 in good health. V is TRBV20-1 and J is TRBJ1-1; D not resolved. The specimen was blood. CDR3 loop: CSARDGRNTEAFF. The CDR3 coding sequence is TGCAGTGCTAGAGATGGCAGGAACACTGAAGCTTTCTTT.